Below, 21 T cell receptor beta chains from the same sample are listed, as sequenced in a study of T cell responses to AZD1222 COVID-19 vaccine listed by TCRdb under 2021. The time point label for this specimen denotes: baseline before first vaccination. The library was produced with the immunoSEQ multiplex PCR assay. This is the immuneACCESS table as TCRdb keeps it, with only in-frame sequences that have V and J called. A part of the clones is gone; compared with another copy, unresolved V genes explain less than half, and the rest is unexplained. The sample table holds approximately 200,000 clones, of which about 90% were seen once. About 8% of the sample comes from the top ten. The sample was peripheral blood, taken on day 0 of AZD1222 vaccination. The receptors here all came from an adult in good health.

The DNA of the CDR3 is TGTGCCAGTAGTCCCAGGGTCCCCGGCCAGCCCCAGCATTTT. Amino acids: CASSPRVPGQPQHF. The chain links TRBV19 to TRBJ1-5; D may be TRBD1 (5 bases). Germline CDR1 and CDR2: LNHDA and SQIVND (reference sequence). The CDR3 runs 14 residues. V was pared by 5 bases and J by 7 bases, with 15 bases between. Full variable domain (outside the CDR3, taken from reference TRBV19 and TRBJ1-5): DGGITQSPKYLFRKEGQNVTLSCEQNLNHDAMYWYRQDPGQGLRLIYYSQIVNDFQKGDIAEGYSVSREKKESFPLTVTSAQKNPTAFYLCASSPRVPGQPQHFGDGTRLSIL.

Ten or more counts support this clone. The V and J genes are TRBV4-2 and TRBJ2-1, with 9 nucleotides matching TRBD2. V shed 1 base, J shed 3 bases, and the junction held 4 bases outside the gene matches. Germline V lookup: CDR1 LGHNA, CDR2 YNFKEQ. CDR3 length: 16 amino acids. The CDR3 spells CASSQAETSGYNEQFF. CDR3 nucleotides: TGTGCCAGCAGCCAAGCTGAGACTAGCGGCTACAATGAGCAGTTCTTC.

The rearrangement joins TRBV6-5 to TRBJ1-2, with D possibly matching TRBD1 (5 bases). Germline V CDR1 and CDR2: MNHEY, SVGAGI. This CDR3 spans 12 amino acids. The V end was cut by 2 bases, the J end by 5 bases, with 6 bases between. The CDR3 bases are TGTGCCAGCAGTTACGGGACTTATGGCTACACCTTC. Encoded protein: CASSYGTYGYTF.

The V gene is TRBV11-3, the J gene TRBJ2-7; D is possibly TRBD1 or TRBD2 (5 bases each). Between the trimmed V and J ends, which lost 1 base and 5 bases, there was a span of 12 bases. The CDR3 sequence is 14 residues long. CDR1 and CDR2 (germline): SGHNT, YENEEA. The DNA of the CDR3 is TGTGCCAGCAGCTTAGGAGGGGCGCGGAACGAGCAGTACTTC. The encoded protein is CASSLGGARNEQYF.

The rearrangement uses TRBV27 and TRBJ1-1; perhaps TRBD1 as D (5 bases). The germline V gene has CDR1 MNHEY and CDR2 SMNVEV (reference sequence). Trimming pared 1 base from V and 5 bases from J, leaving 14 bases between. The CDR3 is 15 residues long. For the CDR3, the DNA is TGTGCCAGCAGTTTATTGGGGCAGGGAGGTACTGAAGCTTTCTTT. The encoded protein is CASSLLGQGGTEAFF.

This clone came up once. V gene TRBV5-5 combines with J gene TRBJ2-1; 8 bases map to TRBD2. Germline values: CDR1 SGHKS, CDR2 YYEKEE (reference sequence). J lost 0 bases, V lost 3 bases, and 8 bases had no gene match. The CDR3 is 17 residues long. The CDR3 DNA is TGTGCCAGCAGCTCCATAACTAGCGGAAGCTCCTACAATGAGCAGTTCTTC. The encoded protein is CASSSITSGSSYNEQFF.

The chain employs TRBV19 and TRBJ2-7; D is possibly TRBD1 (6 bases). Germline V CDR1 and CDR2: LNHDA, SQIVND (reference sequence). V lost 3 bases and J 5 bases, leaving 8 bases between the germline ends. This CDR3 spans 12 amino acids. The CDR3 coding sequence is TGTGCCAGTAGTATGGGGGCGGACGAGCAGTACTTC. Its translation is CASSMGADEQYF.

This rearrangement joins TRBV6-4 to TRBJ2-3, with 9 nucleotides matching TRBD2. Germline trimming cut 6 bases from V and 2 bases from J; bases unmatched to any gene: 6. This CDR3 has 15 residues. Germline CDR1 is MRHNA and CDR2 is SNTAGT. In DNA, the CDR3 is TGTGCCAGCAGCAGCTTAGCGGGAGTCACAGATACGCAGTATTTT. This encodes CASSSLAGVTDTQYF.

The chain uses TRBV3-1 (or the pseudogene TRBV3-2) and TRBJ1-5; the D is unclear. The CDR3 extends over 12 amino acids. V lost 2 bases, J lost 5 bases, and 4 bases lay in between. Germline V gene lookup returns CDR1 LGHDT and CDR2 YNNKEL (reference sequence). The CDR3 nucleotides are TGTGCCAGCAGCCAATTAGATCAGCCCCAGCATTTT. It translates to CASSQLDQPQHF.

V is TRBV28 and J is TRBJ2-7; 15 bases match TRBD2. Germline V gene lookup returns CDR1 MDHEN and CDR2 SYDVKM. The ends lost 6 bases at V and 4 bases at J; junction bases unmatched: 25. This CDR3 contains 22 residues. CDR3 amino acids: CASSPDGWIEGLAGGEGYEQYF. As DNA, the CDR3 is TGTGCCAGCAGCCCCGACGGATGGATAGAGGGACTAGCGGGGGGCGAGGGTTACGAGCAGTACTTC.

V gene TRBV6-5 combines with J gene TRBJ1-1; D is possibly TRBD1 (6 bases). Looked up from germline, CDR1 is MNHEY and CDR2 is SVGAGI. V was clipped by 9 bases and J by 5 bases, with 19 bases between them. The CDR3 runs to 14 residues. CDR3 nucleotide sequence: TGTGCCAGATGTATAGGGGGGTATAGGACTGAAGCTTTCTTT. It specifies CARCIGGYRTEAFF.

This clone was seen a single time. The chain carries TRBV4-1 and TRBJ1-1, with D possibly being TRBD1 (5 bases). Trimming left V 3 bases short and J 1 base short, with 9 bases between. The CDR3 is made up of 14 amino acids. The germline CDR1 and CDR2 sequences are MGHRA and YSYEKL. CDR3 in amino acids: CASSQTGENTEAFF. CDR3 coding DNA: TGCGCCAGCAGCCAGACGGGGGAGAACACTGAAGCTTTCTTT.

The V gene is TRBV7-9, the J gene TRBJ1-1, with 7 bases lining up with TRBD1. V shed 5 bases and J 6 bases; nucleotides not matched to a gene: 6. This CDR3 comprises 13 residues. Germline V gene data show CDR1 as SEHNR and CDR2 as FQNEAQ (reference sequence). CDR3 coding DNA: TGTGCCAGCAGCCCCGGACAGGACCCTGAAGCTTTCTTT. Translation gives CASSPGQDPEAFF. The entire variable domain, with the rest obtained from reference TRBV7-9 and TRBJ1-1, is as follows: DTGVSQNPRHKITKRGQNVTFRCDPISEHNRLYWYRQTLGQGPEFLTYFQNEAQLEKSRLLSDRFSAERPKGSFSTLEIQRTEQGDSAMYLCASSPGQDPEAFFGQGTRLTVV.

The chain recombines TRBV6-5 with TRBJ1-2, with D maybe TRBD1 (5 bases). Between the trimmed V and J ends, which lost 2 bases and 4 bases, there was a span of 11 bases. The CDR3 consists of 14 residues. Germline values: CDR1 MNHEY, CDR2 SVGAGI. CDR3 protein: CASSYGPGGYGYTF. The CDR3 DNA follows: TGTGCCAGCAGTTACGGTCCGGGGGGCTATGGCTACACCTTC.

The chain couples TRBV12-3 or TRBV12-4 to TRBJ2-7, with D unresolved. The germline V and J ends were trimmed by 5 bases and 7 bases, with 12 bases remaining between them. CDR3 size: 12 residues. The CDR3 is CASSTTSLEQYF. CDR3 in DNA: TGTGCCAGCAGTACTACGAGCCTTGAGCAGTACTTC.

This chain uses TRBV9 with TRBJ2-1; D ambiguous. Germline V CDR1 and CDR2: SGDLS, YYNGEE. The CDR3 length is 15 residues. Trimming removed 1 base from V and 5 bases from J, with 13 bases in between. CDR3 DNA sequence: TGTGCCAGCAGCGTATATGGCGGTAGTAACAATGAGCAGTTCTTC. Protein: CASSVYGGSNNEQFF.

The V gene is TRBV7-6, the J gene TRBJ2-7; 11 bases align to TRBD2. The CDR3 contains 15 residues. V lost 5 bases to trimming and J lost 0 bases; unmatched junction nucleotides: 3. Germline V gives CDR1 SGHVS, CDR2 FNYEAQ. The CDR3 region has the DNA TGTGCCAGCAGCCCAGGGACTAGCGGCTCCTACGAGCAGTACTTC. This gives the protein CASSPGTSGSYEQYF.

This clone appeared a single time. V and J are TRBV6-6 and TRBJ1-6; no definite D call. The CDR3 has 12 residues. Germline V gene lookup returns CDR1 MNHNY and CDR2 SVGAGI (reference sequence). Trimming took 0 bases from V and 14 from J, leaving 8 bases between them. CDR3 region: CASSYSGPTLHF. The CDR3 nucleotides are TGTGCCAGCAGTTACTCAGGGCCCACCCTCCACTTT.

CDR3 coding DNA: TGTGCCAGCAGCTTAGTAACAGGGATTAATTCACCCCTCCACTTT. This encodes CASSLVTGINSPLHF. The V call is TRBV7-9, the J call TRBJ1-6, with D maybe TRBD1 (6 bases). Germline V CDR1 and CDR2: SEHNR, FQNEAQ (reference sequence). Trimming cost V 1 base and J 6 bases, with 10 bases left between them. The CDR3 length is 15 residues.

The chain couples TRBV7-7 to TRBJ2-5, with 7 bases fitting TRBD2. V was pared by 5 bases and J by 5 bases, with 8 bases of the junction left unmatched. The CDR3 extends over 14 amino acids. Germline V gene data show CDR1 as SSHAT and CDR2 as FNYEAQ (reference sequence). In nucleotides, the CDR3 is TGTGCCAGCAGCCAGGTTGGAGCGGGGGAGACCCAGTACTTC. Amino acids: CASSQVGAGETQYF. The variable domain in full, completed from reference TRBV7-7 and TRBJ2-5, reads GAGVSQSPRYKVTKRGQDVTLRCDPISSHATLYWYQQALGQGPEFLTYFNYEAQPDKSGLPSDRFSAERPEGSISTLTIQRTEQRDSAMYRCASSQVGAGETQYFGPGTRLLVL.

This sequence joins TRBV7-9 and TRBJ2-5; no reliable D call. CDR1 is SEHNR and CDR2 is FQNEAQ in the germline V gene (reference sequence). The CDR3 is 14 residues long. V shed 2 bases and J shed 6 bases, with 13 bases lying between them. CDR3 in DNA: TGTGCCAGCAGCTTATCTTGGGGTATACAGACCCAGTACTTC. Protein product: CASSLSWGIQTQYF.